The 25 T cell receptor beta chains below were found in one sample sequenced in a study of shared clonotypes between healthy human individuals. Sequencing was performed with immunoSEQ multiplex PCR; in TCRdb, only in-frame clones are kept and a portion is missing. Altogether under 600,000 clones are present, around 78% being singletons, with the ten largest covering 12%. Sequencing was carried out using PBMCs. The receptors originated from a woman aged 40 to 50 in good health. Some clones in this sample may be carry-over from other donors' samples.

The J gene is TRBJ2-7, the V gene TRBV28; 8 bases are shared with TRBD2. Germline V gene lookup returns CDR1 MDHEN and CDR2 SYDVKM. V lost 6 bases and J lost 3; bases outside the gene matches: 7. The CDR3 has 14 amino acids. For the CDR3, the DNA is TGTGCCAGCAGGCCCGGACTAGCCGTCTACGAGCAGTACTTC. This translates into CASRPGLAVYEQYF.

This chain joins TRBV6-1 and TRBJ2-7; D is ambiguous. This CDR3 comprises 13 residues. Germline V gene lookup returns CDR1 MNHNS and CDR2 SASEGT. The V gene lost 4 bases and the J gene lost 2 bases, with 9 bases spanning the gap. The CDR3 region is CASSAARTYEQYF. CDR3 sequence (DNA): TGTGCCAGCAGTGCGGCCAGAACCTACGAGCAGTACTTC.

This clone was detected a few times. The V call is TRBV7-8, the J call TRBJ2-3; TRBD2 agrees at 9 bases. V trimming: 4 bases; J trimming: 0 bases; junction bases outside the gene matches: 8. CDR1 is SGHVS and CDR2 is FQNEAQ in the germline V gene. The CDR3 sequence is 17 residues long. The CDR3 is CASSWSRTSVSTDTQYF. The CDR3 nucleotides are TGTGCCAGCAGCTGGAGCCGGACTAGCGTCAGCACAGATACGCAGTATTTT.

This clone was picked up one time. The chain uses TRBV5-5 and TRBJ2-1; no clear D. Per germline, CDR1 SGHKS and CDR2 YYEKEE (reference sequence). Trimming took off 1 base at V and 2 bases at J, with 13 bases between the two ends. The length of the CDR3 is 16 residues. The CDR3 sequence: CASSLLLGFTYNEQFF. CDR3 DNA sequence: TGTGCCAGCAGCTTGTTGCTGGGTTTTACCTACAATGAGCAGTTCTTC.

V and J are TRBV4-1 and TRBJ2-1, with 8 bases aligning to TRBD2. Looked up from germline, CDR1 is MGHRA and CDR2 is YSYEKL. The CDR3 loop spans 17 amino acids. Unmatched junction bases numbered 6, after V lost 0 bases and J lost 2 bases. CDR3 sequence (DNA): TGCGCCAGCAGCCAAGATCCGAGACTAGCGACCTACAATGAGCAGTTCTTC. Translation gives CASSQDPRLATYNEQFF.

In the case of this clone: With only one base between it and a far larger clone, this is likely a read error. The chain joins TRBV11-1 to TRBJ2-7; D assignment may be TRBD1 or TRBD2 (5 bases each). Germline V gene sequence: CDR1 SGHAT, CDR2 FQDESV (reference sequence). The CDR3 spans 13 residues. The DNA of the CDR3 is TGTGCCAGCAGCTTAGGAGGGGTTAGCGAGCAGCACTTC. Protein product: CASSLGGVSEQHF. The full variable domain, its missing parts supplied by reference TRBV11-1 and TRBJ2-7, is EAEVAQSPRYKITEKSQAVAFWCDPISGHATLYWYRQILGQGPELLVQFQDESVVDDSQLPKDRFSAERLKGVDSTLKIQPAELGDSAMYLCASSLGGVSEQHFGPGTRLTVT.

This chain uses TRBV28 with TRBJ1-3; a weak D match, TRBD1 (6 bases). V lost 3 bases and J 4 bases, leaving 13 bases between the germline ends. Germline V CDR1 and CDR2: MDHEN, SYDVKM. The CDR3 contains 15 residues. Written as DNA, the CDR3 is TGTGCCAGCAGTTTCCAGGGGATTGCCGGAAACACCATATATTTT. This encodes CASSFQGIAGNTIYF. Using reference TRBV28 and TRBJ1-3 for the parts outside the CDR3, the full variable domain is DVKVTQSSRYLVKRTGEKVFLECVQDMDHENMFWYRQDPGLGLRLIYFSYDVKMKEKGDIPEGYSVSREKKERFSLILESASTNQTSMYLCASSFQGIAGNTIYFGEGSWLTVV.

The chain is built from TRBV11-3 and TRBJ1-1; D ambiguous. The CDR3 runs 12 residues. V gave up 5 bases and J gave up 3 bases, with 7 bases separating them. In germline, CDR1 is SGHNT, CDR2 YENEEA. CDR3 region: CASSQSHTEAFF. CDR3 nucleotides: TGTGCCAGCAGCCAGTCTCACACTGAAGCTTTCTTT.

The V gene is TRBV15, the J gene TRBJ2-7, with D perhaps given as TRBD1 or TRBD2 (5 bases each). V lost 0 bases and J 2 bases, leaving 11 bases between the germline ends. Germline CDR1 LNHNV, CDR2 YYDKDF (reference sequence). The CDR3 totals 15 residues. CDR3: CATSRDRGAAYEQYF. The CDR3 DNA sequence: TGTGCCACCAGCAGAGATCGAGGGGCTGCCTACGAGCAGTACTTC.

V gene TRBV11-2 combines with J gene TRBJ2-2, with TRBD2 matching over 7 bases. The ends lost 5 bases at V and 6 bases at J; junction bases unmatched: 12. In germline, CDR1 is SGHAT, CDR2 FQNNGV. The CDR3 has 16 residues. This CDR3 is CASSPLGGRDAGELFF. CDR3 nucleotide sequence: TGTGCCAGCAGCCCACTCGGCGGGAGAGATGCCGGGGAGCTGTTTTTT.

V is TRBV5-1 and J is TRBJ2-1; maybe TRBD2 (6 bases). V lost 0 bases to trimming and J lost 3 bases, with 28 bases between them. This CDR3 has 21 residues. Per the germline V gene, CDR1 is SGHRS and CDR2 is YFSETQ. CDR3 nucleotides: TGCGCCAGCAGCTTGGCCCCCATCATATTTGCCAGCGGGCATCGCTACAATGAGCAGTTCTTC. It encodes CASSLAPIIFASGHRYNEQFF.

The chain combines TRBV5-1 with TRBJ2-1, with 9 bases that match TRBD2. CDR1 and CDR2 (germline): SGHRS, YFSETQ. The V gene end was trimmed by 4 bases and the J gene end by 10 bases; junction bases not matched to a gene: 15. CDR3 size: 16 residues. The CDR3 DNA sequence: TGCGCCAGCAGCCCCATTTGGGCTTCCGCGGGAGGGGAGCAGTTCTTC. Translated, it gives CASSPIWASAGGEQFF.

This rearrangement joins TRBV28 to TRBJ2-5; 8 bases are a match to TRBD1. The V segment lost 8 bases and the J segment 5 bases; nucleotides outside the gene matches: 7. CDR1 is MDHEN and CDR2 is SYDVKM in the germline V gene. This CDR3 has 13 residues. CDR3 protein: CASGQGGMETQYF. The CDR3 DNA reads TGTGCCAGCGGACAGGGAGGTATGGAGACCCAGTACTTC.

In this sample, this clone turned up a few times. The chain is built from TRBV29-1 and TRBJ1-1, with D possibly being TRBD1 (5 bases). V lost 0 bases, J lost 7 bases, and 15 bases lay in between. The CDR3 loop spans 14 amino acids. Germline CDR1 reads SQVTM; CDR2 reads ANQGSEA. This chain's CDR3 is CSVEDRDHRLEAFF. As DNA, the CDR3 is TGCAGCGTTGAAGACCGGGACCACCGTCTTGAAGCTTTCTTT. Supplemented by reference TRBV29-1 and TRBJ1-1, the full variable domain reads SAVISQKPSRDICQRGTSLTIQCQVDSQVTMMFWYRQQPGQSLTLIATANQGSEATYESGFVIDKFPISRPNLTFSTLTVSNMSPEDSSIYLCSVEDRDHRLEAFFGQGTRLTVV.

The genes are TRBV19 and TRBJ2-1; D gene unclear. There are 15 residues in the CDR3. The germline V gene has CDR1 LNHDA and CDR2 SQIVND (reference sequence). The V end lost 5 bases, the J end lost 0 bases, and 11 bases lay between the germline ends. The CDR3 loop is CASSRQVRSYNEQFF. In DNA, the CDR3 is TGTGCCAGTAGTCGCCAGGTCCGCTCCTACAATGAGCAGTTCTTC.

This chain joins TRBV6-1 and TRBJ1-2, with TRBD1 identical over 7 bases. V gave up 4 bases and J gave up 3 bases; unmatched junction bases: 8. CDR3 length: 15 residues. Germline loops: CDR1 MNHNS, CDR2 SASEGT. This chain's CDR3 is CASSARDSSYYGYTF. The CDR3 DNA reads as TGTGCCAGCAGTGCCCGGGACAGTTCCTACTATGGCTACACCTTC.

The chain has TRBV7-9 and TRBJ2-7; 7 positions match TRBD2. The V gene end was trimmed by 5 bases and the J gene end by 3 bases; junction bases not matched to a gene: 7. Germline CDR1 SEHNR, CDR2 FQNEAQ (reference sequence). The CDR3 contains 14 residues. CDR3 sequence: CASSATGRFYEQYF. The CDR3 nucleotides are TGTGCCAGCAGCGCGACCGGGAGGTTCTACGAGCAGTACTTC. Together with reference TRBV7-9 and TRBJ2-7, the CDR3 gives the full variable domain: DTGVSQNPRHKITKRGQNVTFRCDPISEHNRLYWYRQTLGQGPEFLTYFQNEAQLEKSRLLSDRFSAERPKGSFSTLEIQRTEQGDSAMYLCASSATGRFYEQYFGPGTRLTVT.

The chain combines TRBV7-8 with TRBJ2-3; D gene unclear. The CDR3 spans 16 residues. Trimming took off 1 base at V and 0 bases at J, with 11 bases between the two ends. Germline lookup yields CDR1 SGHVS and CDR2 FQNEAQ. CDR3 sequence (DNA): TGTGCCAGCAGCTTAGGGTCCCCCTTTAGCACAGATACGCAGTATTTT. This codes for CASSLGSPFSTDTQYF.

This clone showed up just a few times. This chain joins TRBV6-1 and TRBJ2-5; D perhaps matches TRBD1 (6 bases). V was trimmed by 6 bases and J by 7 bases, leaving 18 bases between them. The CDR3 sequence is 14 residues long. CDR1 is MNHNS and CDR2 is SASEGT in the germline V gene. CDR3 loop: CASSYEDSVGTQYF. CDR3 sequence (DNA): TGTGCCAGCAGCTACGAGGACAGTGTTGGGACCCAGTACTTC.

This sequence joins TRBV30 and TRBJ2-5; no definite D call. The CDR3 has 14 residues. CDR1 is GTSNPN, CDR2 SVGIG, per germline (reference sequence). Between the trimmed V and J ends, which lost 5 bases and 0 bases, there was a span of 13 bases. This CDR3 reads CAWGRDWYQETQYF. In DNA form, the CDR3 reads TGTGCCTGGGGTCGAGACTGGTACCAAGAGACCCAGTACTTC.

The chain employs TRBV5-1 and TRBJ2-7; 13 bases map to TRBD2. There are 16 residues in the CDR3. V gave up 3 bases and J gave up 6 bases; unmatched junction bases: 9. Per germline, CDR1 SGHRS and CDR2 YFSETQ. CDR3 residues: CASSSAPGLAGFEQYF. For the CDR3, the DNA is TGCGCCAGCAGCTCGGCACCGGGACTAGCGGGGTTCGAGCAGTACTTC.

The rearrangement links TRBV6-1 to TRBJ2-1, with TRBD1 matching over 7 bases. The CDR3 runs 13 residues. V dropped 8 bases and J dropped 3; count of bases not matched to a gene: 4. Germline loops: CDR1 MNHNS, CDR2 SASEGT. Written as DNA, the CDR3 is TGTGCCAGCCACACAGGGGTCTACAATGAGCAGTTCTTC. Encoded protein: CASHTGVYNEQFF.

DNA for the CDR3: TGTGCCAGCAGTGAACAGTCTAGCGGGAGGGGAGCAGATACGCAGTATTTT. Translation gives CASSEQSSGRGADTQYF. The chain uses TRBV28 and TRBJ2-3; 12 nucleotides agree with TRBD2. The CDR3 spans 17 residues. J lost 4 bases, V lost 5 bases, and 10 bases had no gene match. The germline CDR1 and CDR2 sequences are MDHEN and SYDVKM.

The chain couples TRBV7-3 to TRBJ1-1; 7 nucleotides match TRBD1. In germline, CDR1 is SGHTA, CDR2 FQGTGA. The CDR3 runs to 15 residues. J gave up 5 bases and V 6 bases, and 12 bases lay outside the gene matches. The CDR3 sequence: CASSSHRGLRTEAFF. The CDR3 coding sequence is TGTGCCAGCAGTTCTCACAGGGGTTTGAGAACTGAAGCTTTCTTT.

This chain joins TRBV5-1 and TRBJ2-7; 9 positions agree with TRBD1. CDR1 is SGHRS and CDR2 is YFSETQ in the germline V gene. V dropped 0 bases and J dropped 3; count of bases not matched to a gene: 4. The CDR3 contains 15 residues. Here the CDR3 DNA reads TGCGCCAGCAGCTTGGGGGACAGGGTAAACTACGAGCAGTACTTC. It encodes CASSLGDRVNYEQYF.